Presented here are 6 T cell receptor beta chains from one specimen sequenced in a study of blood T cells in healthy people across ages. Primers used in a second PCR of roughly 7 to 12 cycles were a sample-barcoded 5' primer and a J-beta primer mix. In TCRdb, the 5' RACE reads were re-called with MiXCR into one record per CDR3 protein. The sample contains 800,000 to 950,000 distinct CDR3 sequences, around 36% of which appear only once. The specimen sequenced was blood. The receptors here all came from a young man in good health.

This clonotype was seen more than once but under ten times. The rearrangement joins TRBV7-2 to TRBJ1-5, with D perhaps TRBD1 (5 bases). This CDR3 spans 14 amino acids. Germline V gene sequence: CDR1 SGHTA, CDR2 FQGNSA. V dropped 6 bases and J dropped 12 bases, with 21 bases sitting between them. DNA of the CDR3: TGTGCCAGCAGTTCGCCGGGACTCCAAAATCTCCAGCATTTT. Its protein product is CASSSPGLQNLQHF.

The CDR3 nucleotides read TGTGCCAGCACCTATGGGACAGGGCGGTCTGTCTATGGCTACACCTTC. Translation gives CASTYGTGRSVYGYTF. The chain carries TRBV5-6 and TRBJ1-2, with 9 bases aligning to TRBD1. Germline CDR1 reads SGHDT; CDR2 reads YYEEEE. The CDR3 runs 16 residues. V lost 6 bases and J lost 4; bases outside the gene matches: 13.

The CDR3 DNA sequence: TGTGCCAGCAGCCCCGACCCGTATCGGCGAGAGACCCAGTACTTC. Amino acid sequence: CASSPDPYRRETQYF. This chain connects TRBV7-2 to TRBJ2-5; D unresolved. V gave up 5 bases and J gave up 4 bases, with 17 bases separating them. The CDR3 contains 15 residues. Germline V gives CDR1 SGHTA, CDR2 FQGNSA.

V and J are TRBV10-3 and TRBJ2-7; no firm D call. This CDR3 comprises 13 residues. In germline, CDR1 is ENHRY, CDR2 SYGVKD. Trimming pared 2 bases from V and 4 bases from J, leaving 9 bases between. In DNA, the CDR3 is TGTGCCATCAGTGAGGGGGTTGTTTACGAGCAGTACTTC. Translating it yields CAISEGVVYEQYF.

This chain links TRBV5-8 with TRBJ2-5, with D possibly TRBD2 on 6 matching bases. Germline V CDR1 and CDR2: SGHTS, YDEGEE. This CDR3 region has 15 residues. Between the trimmed V and J ends, which lost 4 bases and 5 bases, there was a span of 18 bases. In DNA form, the CDR3 reads TGTGCCAGCAGCCCGGAATGGGGGACTGGGGAGACCCAGTACTTC. Amino acid sequence: CASSPEWGTGETQYF.

Details on this clonotype: Possible read error: a much larger clone is one base away. The chain recombines TRBV12-3 or TRBV12-4 with TRBJ2-7; perhaps TRBD1 as D (6 bases). Trimming shortened V by 6 bases and J by 1 base, and 13 bases separated the two germline ends. This CDR3 is 14 amino acids long. Written as DNA, the CDR3 is TGTGCCAGCAGCCACGACAGGAAGTCCTACGAGCAGTACTTC. It translates to CASSHDRKSYEQYF.